A selection of T cell receptor beta chains follows, all from one sample in a study of beta chain features in type 1 diabetes. TCRdb keeps only in-frame clones here, not all; method: immunoSEQ multiplex PCR. Of a few hundred thousand clones listed, 9.6% are singletons. The sequencing input was central memory CD4+ T cells from blood. All receptors derive from a young man with type 1 diabetes. Each CDR3 is given with its conserved first and last residue. The order of the fields is D gene, V gene, J gene, clone size, CDR3 DNA, CDR3 protein. A D gene is named only where the DNA matches it firmly. Clone size is stated in some rows and not others, as once, few, many or a class when expanded.

D gene: NA; V gene: TRBV7-6; J gene: TRBJ2-5; clone size: few; CDR3 DNA: TGTGCCAGCAGCTCCGGGACATACCAAGAGACCCAGTACTTC; CDR3 protein: CASSSGTYQETQYF
D gene: NA; V gene: TRBV11-2; J gene: TRBJ2-7; clone size: few; CDR3 DNA: TGTGCCAGCAGCTTAGAAGGAAACGAGCAGTACTTC; CDR3 protein: CASSLEGNEQYF
D gene: NA; V gene: TRBV7-9; J gene: TRBJ2-5; clone size: NA; CDR3 DNA: TGTGCCAGCAGCTTAGCGGGGACCCAAGAGACCCAGTACTTC; CDR3 protein: CASSLAGTQETQYF
D gene: NA; V gene: TRBV6-6; J gene: TRBJ1-2; clone size: few; CDR3 DNA: TGTGCCAGCAGTAGCGGGCTCAACTATGGCTACACCTTC; CDR3 protein: CASSSGLNYGYTF
D gene: TRBD2; V gene: TRBV5-1; J gene: TRBJ2-4; clone size: NA; CDR3 DNA: TGCGCCAGCAGCTTGGAAGGTCGGACTACTAGCGGGAGGTTTTACTTC; CDR3 protein: CASSLEGRTTSGRFYF
D gene: NA; V gene: TRBV6-5; J gene: TRBJ2-1; clone size: few; CDR3 DNA: TGTGCCAGCGCACGGGGGAATGAGCAGTTCTTC; CDR3 protein: CASARGNEQFF
D gene: TRBD1; V gene: TRBV29-1; J gene: TRBJ1-1; clone size: NA; CDR3 DNA: TGCAGCGTTGGGACAGGGGGAGGGAACACTGAAGCTTTCTTT; CDR3 protein: CSVGTGGGNTEAFF
D gene: NA; V gene: TRBV19; J gene: TRBJ2-1; clone size: NA; CDR3 DNA: TGTGCCAGTACTCCCGGGACTGGCTCCTACAATGAGCAGTTCTTC; CDR3 protein: CASTPGTGSYNEQFF
D gene: NA; V gene: TRBV9; J gene: TRBJ2-5; clone size: few; CDR3 DNA: TGTGCCAGCAGTCCCTCGGGTCAGGAGACCCAGTACTTC; CDR3 protein: CASSPSGQETQYF
D gene: TRBD2; V gene: TRBV5-1; J gene: TRBJ2-5; clone size: few; CDR3 DNA: TGCGCCAGCAGCCTCACCCGGGGAGGGCGAGAGACCCAGTACTTC; CDR3 protein: CASSLTRGGRETQYF
D gene: NA; V gene: TRBV2; J gene: TRBJ2-3; clone size: NA; CDR3 DNA: TGTGCCAGCTTACCAGGGGCAGATACGCAGTATTTT; CDR3 protein: CASLPGADTQYF
D gene: NA; V gene: TRBV5-1; J gene: TRBJ2-3; clone size: NA; CDR3 DNA: TGCGCCAGCAGCAGGGACGACGCTAGAACAGATACGCAGTATTTT; CDR3 protein: CASSRDDARTDTQYF
D gene: TRBD2; V gene: TRBV28; J gene: TRBJ2-1; clone size: NA; CDR3 DNA: TGTGCCAGCAGTTCCCCAGCTAGCGGACGCTCCTACAATGAGCAGTTCTTC; CDR3 protein: CASSSPASGRSYNEQFF
D gene: NA; V gene: TRBV4-3; J gene: TRBJ2-5; clone size: few; CDR3 DNA: TGCGCCAGCAGCCGAGACCCTTGGGGGTTCGAGACCCAGTACTTC; CDR3 protein: CASSRDPWGFETQYF
D gene: NA; V gene: TRBV21-1; J gene: TRBJ2-5; clone size: many; CDR3 DNA: TGTGCCAGCAGAGGGCCGCAGGTGGAGACCCAGTACTTC; CDR3 protein: CASRGPQVETQYF
D gene: NA; V gene: TRBV5-1; J gene: TRBJ1-1; clone size: NA; CDR3 DNA: TGCGCCAGCAGCTTGGAGACAAACACTGAAGCTTTCTTT; CDR3 protein: CASSLETNTEAFF
D gene: NA; V gene: TRBV10-3; J gene: TRBJ2-7; clone size: few; CDR3 DNA: TGTGCCATCAGTGAGTCGTGGGAATCAGCCTACGAGCAGTACTTC; CDR3 protein: CAISESWESAYEQYF
D gene: TRBD2; V gene: TRBV29-1; J gene: TRBJ2-7; clone size: few; CDR3 DNA: TGCAGCGGAAAATCCGGGACTAGCGGAGGTTACGAGCAGTACTTC; CDR3 protein: CSGKSGTSGGYEQYF
D gene: TRBD2; V gene: TRBV5-1; J gene: TRBJ2-3; clone size: NA; CDR3 DNA: TGCGCCAGTTCGACTAGCGGGAGTGGCACAGATACGCAGTATTTT; CDR3 protein: CASSTSGSGTDTQYF
D gene: TRBD1; V gene: TRBV18; J gene: TRBJ1-2; clone size: few; CDR3 DNA: TGTGCCAGCTCAGCTGAGCAGGGGGCTGATGGCTACACCTTC; CDR3 protein: CASSAEQGADGYTF
D gene: NA; V gene: TRBV6-5; J gene: TRBJ2-3; clone size: few; CDR3 DNA: TGTGCCAGCAGACTTAGACAGCCTGATACGCAGTATTTT; CDR3 protein: CASRLRQPDTQYF
D gene: TRBD1; V gene: TRBV6-1; J gene: TRBJ2-4; clone size: few; CDR3 DNA: TGTGCCAGCAGAGGACAGGGATTGCCCAAAAACATTCAGTACTTC; CDR3 protein: CASRGQGLPKNIQYF
D gene: NA; V gene: TRBV6-1; J gene: TRBJ2-7; clone size: few; CDR3 DNA: TGTGCCAGCATTCAAGTCCTGGGCCCCTACGAGCAGTACTTC; CDR3 protein: CASIQVLGPYEQYF
D gene: NA; V gene: TRBV9; J gene: TRBJ1-2; clone size: NA; CDR3 DNA: TGTGCCAGCAGCGTCTACCAAGCCGATGGCTACACCTTC; CDR3 protein: CASSVYQADGYTF
D gene: TRBD2; V gene: TRBV7-2; J gene: TRBJ2-1; clone size: NA; CDR3 DNA: TGTGCCAGCAGTTATAGGACTAGCGGTGCCTACAATGAGCAGTTCTTC; CDR3 protein: CASSYRTSGAYNEQFF
D gene: TRBD2; V gene: TRBV29-1; J gene: TRBJ2-1; clone size: few; CDR3 DNA: TGCAGCGGGTCGTTGAGGACTAGCGGAAATAATGAGCAGTTCTTC; CDR3 protein: CSGSLRTSGNNEQFF